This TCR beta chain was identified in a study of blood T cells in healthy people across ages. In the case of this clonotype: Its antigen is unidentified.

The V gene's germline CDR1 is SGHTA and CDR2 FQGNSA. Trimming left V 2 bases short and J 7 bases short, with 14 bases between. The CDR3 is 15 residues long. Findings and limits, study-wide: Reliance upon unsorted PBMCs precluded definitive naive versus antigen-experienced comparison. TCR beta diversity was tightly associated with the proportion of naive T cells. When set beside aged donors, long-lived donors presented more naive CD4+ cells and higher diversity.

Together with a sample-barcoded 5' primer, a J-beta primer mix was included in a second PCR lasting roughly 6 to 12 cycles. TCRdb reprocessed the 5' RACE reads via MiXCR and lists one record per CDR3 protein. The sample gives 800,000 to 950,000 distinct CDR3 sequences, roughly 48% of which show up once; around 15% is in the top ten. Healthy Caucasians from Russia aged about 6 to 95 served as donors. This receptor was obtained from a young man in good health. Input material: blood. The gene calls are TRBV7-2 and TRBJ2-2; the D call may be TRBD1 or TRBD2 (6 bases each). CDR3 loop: CASSLITGAGGELFF. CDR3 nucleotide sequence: TGTGCCAGCAGCTTAATAACGGGGGCGGGCGGGGAGCTGTTTTTT.